This record looks at one T cell receptor (beta chain) sequence and its context. Antigen unknown. PCR used 60 Vbeta primers and 13 Jbeta primers. Profiled with immunoSEQ multiplex PCR; TCRdb holds only in-frame clones, not every one. The table includes about 170,000 clones, about three quarters detected once. This CDR3 region has 14 residues. The V end lost 8 bases, the J end lost 4 bases, and 17 bases lay between the germline ends. Looked up from germline, CDR1 is LNHDA and CDR2 is SQIVND (reference sequence). This record belongs to a study of cytomegalovirus exposure and HLA in healthy donors. Study at large: A previous analysis identified approximately 110 million unique TCR beta sequences derived from some 170 million T cells. Study-level results: Researchers catalogued about 150 TCR beta chains as cytomegalovirus-associated. Later analysis showed most CMV-associated TCR beta chains appearing HLA-restricted. According to an earlier analysis, most TCR beta V segments yielded productive rearrangements about 87% or about 30% of the time.

The sequence derives from a woman aged 45-59 years in good health and CMV-seropositive. The material sequenced was PBMCs. The gene calls are TRBV19 and TRBJ1-1; D possibly corresponds to TRBD1 (5 bases). CDR3 in amino acids: CASLQEQWGTEAFF. In DNA, the CDR3 is TGTGCCAGTCTACAGGAACAATGGGGCACTGAAGCTTTCTTT.